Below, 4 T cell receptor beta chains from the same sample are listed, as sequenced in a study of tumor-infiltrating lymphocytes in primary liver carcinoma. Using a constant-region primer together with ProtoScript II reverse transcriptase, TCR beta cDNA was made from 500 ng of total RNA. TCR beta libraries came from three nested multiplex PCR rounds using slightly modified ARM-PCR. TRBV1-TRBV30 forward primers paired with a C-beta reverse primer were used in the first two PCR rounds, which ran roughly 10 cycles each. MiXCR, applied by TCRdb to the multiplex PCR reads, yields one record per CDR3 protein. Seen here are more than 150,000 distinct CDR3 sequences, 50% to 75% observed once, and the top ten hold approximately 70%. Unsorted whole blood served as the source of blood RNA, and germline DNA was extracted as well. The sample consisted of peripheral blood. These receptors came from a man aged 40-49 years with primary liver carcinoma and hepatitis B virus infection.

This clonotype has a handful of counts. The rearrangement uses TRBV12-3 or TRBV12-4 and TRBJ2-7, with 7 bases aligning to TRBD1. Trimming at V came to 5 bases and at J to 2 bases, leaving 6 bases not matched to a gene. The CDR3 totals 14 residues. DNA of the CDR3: TGTGCCAGCAGTCCCCGACAGGGACCCTACGAGCAGTACTTC. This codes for CASSPRQGPYEQYF.

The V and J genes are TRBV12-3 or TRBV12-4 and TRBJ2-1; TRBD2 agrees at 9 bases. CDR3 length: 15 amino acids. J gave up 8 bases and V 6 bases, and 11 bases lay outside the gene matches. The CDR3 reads CASSPGGSGSHEQFF. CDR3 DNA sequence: TGTGCCAGCAGCCCCGGGGGTAGCGGGAGCCATGAGCAGTTCTTC.

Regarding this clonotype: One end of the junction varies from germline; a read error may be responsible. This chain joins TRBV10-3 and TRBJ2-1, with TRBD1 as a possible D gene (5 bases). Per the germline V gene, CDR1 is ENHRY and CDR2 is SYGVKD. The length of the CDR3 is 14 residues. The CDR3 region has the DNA TGTACCATCAATCGTGTGGACACGGACAATGAGCAGTTCTTC. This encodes CTINRVDTDNEQFF.

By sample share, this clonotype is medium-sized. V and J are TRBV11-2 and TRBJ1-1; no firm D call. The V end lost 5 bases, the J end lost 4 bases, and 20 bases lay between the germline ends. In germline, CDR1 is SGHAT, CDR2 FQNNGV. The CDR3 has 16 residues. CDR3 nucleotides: TGTGCCAGCAGCCAAAACTGGGTGGCGGCACTCACTGAAGCTTTCTTT. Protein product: CASSQNWVAALTEAFF.